Below, one TCR beta chain is given with its context. Its antigen is currently unknown. The data were taken from a study of blood T cells in healthy people across ages. Study-wide findings and caveats: Strong correlation existed between TCR beta diversity and naive T cell percentage. No one knew whether donors had CMV, which possibly confounded expanded clonotype changes.

The CDR3 sequence is 14 residues long. Trimming removed 4 bases from V and 4 bases from J; junction bases left unmatched: 7. Germline-derived CDR1 and CDR2 are DFQATT and SNEGSKA (reference sequence). It was with a sample-barcoded 5' primer and a J-beta primer mix that a second PCR of about 7 to 12 cycles was run. CDR3-containing paired-end reads numbered at least 2.5 million in each sample. TCRdb ran MiXCR on the 5' RACE reads and lists one entry per CDR3 protein. The table lists hundreds of thousands of distinct CDR3 sequences, approximately 40% of them singletons. Input material: blood. V gene TRBV20-1 combines with J gene TRBJ2-3; the match to TRBD2 covers 8 bases. The source of this sequence is a man older than 75 in good health. In DNA form, the CDR3 reads TGCAGTGCTACGAGGACTAGCCGGGCAGATACGCAGTATTTT. As protein: CSATRTSRADTQYF.